The table lists the clone carrying this TCR beta chain with a few counts. These data come from a study of T cell responses to AZD1222 COVID-19 vaccine. This table comes from immunoSEQ multiplex PCR, and its TCRdb copy is limited to in-frame clones, with some not included. Of about 59,000 clones in the sample, roughly 84% are singletons; the top ten hold 7.3%. V was pared by 5 bases and J by 11 bases, with 18 bases between. The CDR3 spans 13 residues. Germline CDR1 MDHEN, CDR2 SYDVKM. Source: peripheral blood, taken on day 0 of AZD1222 vaccination. This sequence originates from an adult in good health. V gene TRBV28 combines with J gene TRBJ1-1; D unresolved. The DNA for the CDR3 is TGTGCCAGCAGTCTACCTTCTCGGGGAAGGGCTTTCTTT. It codes for CASSLPSRGRAFF.